Following are 25 T cell receptor beta chains from one sample sequenced in a study of OX40 agonist ivuxolimab in advanced cancers. Sequenced by immunoSEQ multiplex PCR; TCRdb stores in-frame clones only, minus some. The sample consists of just under 65,000 clones, 86% of them appearing once. This sample comprised CD4+ or CD8+ T cells sorted from blood, obtained in a trial of the OX40 agonist ivuxolimab. These receptors all come from an adult with an advanced solid tumor such as melanoma, head and neck, liver or kidney cancer.

CDR3 in amino acids: CASSSTGAPGAQYF. CDR3 nucleotides: TGTGCCAGCAGTTCTACCGGGGCCCCGGGGGCCCAGTACTTC. The V gene is TRBV27, the J gene TRBJ2-5; D may be TRBD2 (6 bases). Trimming pared 4 bases from V and 9 bases from J, leaving 18 bases between. CDR3 length equals 14 residues. Germline CDR1 MNHEY, CDR2 SMNVEV (reference sequence).

The J gene is TRBJ1-1, the V gene TRBV5-1, with TRBD1 as a possible D gene (5 bases). In germline, CDR1 is SGHRS, CDR2 YFSETQ. CDR3 length equals 15 residues. V shed 4 bases and J shed 0 bases, with 13 bases lying between them. The CDR3 protein is CASSPGGSMNTEAFF. The CDR3 bases are TGCGCCAGCAGCCCGGGGGGGAGCATGAACACTGAAGCTTTCTTT.

The chain has TRBV18 and TRBJ1-1; possibly TRBD1 for D (5 bases). The CDR3 consists of 14 residues. V was cut by 2 bases and J by 4 bases, with 11 bases left in between. The germline gives CDR1 KGHSH, CDR2 LQKENI. The CDR3 bases are TGTGCCAGCTCACCAACAGGAAGAGTCACTGAAGCTTTCTTT. Protein sequence: CASSPTGRVTEAFF.

The V and J genes are TRBV11-2 and TRBJ2-1; TRBD1 agrees at 9 bases. Germline V gives CDR1 SGHAT, CDR2 FQNNGV. The CDR3 sequence is 14 residues long. V trimming: 5 bases; J trimming: 10 bases; junction bases outside the gene matches: 9. The CDR3 spells CASSPHRDREEQFF. The CDR3 DNA reads TGTGCCAGCAGCCCCCACCGGGACAGGGAAGAGCAGTTCTTC.

The chain joins TRBV5-1 to TRBJ2-1; D remains ambiguous. CDR1 is SGHRS and CDR2 is YFSETQ in the germline V gene. The CDR3 totals 14 residues. The V gene lost 5 bases and the J gene lost 5 bases, with 14 bases spanning the gap. The CDR3 nucleotides read TGCGCCAGCAGAAGGGCGGAATACGACAATGAGCAGTTCTTC. Residues: CASRRAEYDNEQFF.

The rearrangement links TRBV19 to TRBJ2-3; 7 bases map to TRBD1. Germline trimming cut 6 bases from V and 0 bases from J; bases unmatched to any gene: 6. This CDR3 comprises 15 residues. The germline CDR1 and CDR2 sequences are LNHDA and SQIVND (reference sequence). CDR3 nucleotides: TGTGCCAGTAGCCCGGGACAGCCAAGCACAGATACGCAGTATTTT. Protein sequence: CASSPGQPSTDTQYF.

The chain uses TRBV6-1 and TRBJ2-3; 9 bases match TRBD1. Losses at the gene ends were 5 bases for V and 4 bases for J; bases not matched to a gene: 4. Germline V lookup: CDR1 MNHNS, CDR2 SASEGT. CDR3 length: 14 residues. The CDR3 region is CASSLRQGADTQYF. DNA for the CDR3: TGTGCCAGCAGTCTCCGACAGGGGGCAGATACGCAGTATTTT.

This sequence joins TRBV30 and TRBJ1-3, with D uncertain. V was pared by 3 bases and J by 0 bases, with 6 bases between. Germline V lookup: CDR1 GTSNPN, CDR2 SVGIG (reference sequence). The CDR3 has 13 residues. For the CDR3, the DNA is TGTGCCTGGAGAGGCTACTCTGGAAACACCATATATTTT. It codes for CAWRGYSGNTIYF.

The chain links TRBV30 to TRBJ2-3; 8 bases align to TRBD2. The CDR3 length is 15 residues. The trim removed 4 bases at V and 1 base at J, leaving 7 bases unmatched. The germline gives CDR1 GTSNPN, CDR2 SVGIG (reference sequence). CDR3 DNA: TGTGCCTGGACCCTGGGGCGGGGGGGCACAGATACGCAGTATTTT. Translated, it gives CAWTLGRGGTDTQYF.

The V call is TRBV5-1, the J call TRBJ2-1, with 10 bases aligning to TRBD2. V trimming: 4 bases; J trimming: 8 bases; junction bases outside the gene matches: 12. Germline V lookup: CDR1 SGHRS, CDR2 YFSETQ. The CDR3 extends over 16 amino acids. The DNA of the CDR3 is TGCGCCAGCAGCCGTGCGTCTAGCGGGAGCTGGGATGAGCAGTTCTTC. The encoded protein is CASSRASSGSWDEQFF.

The rearrangement links TRBV5-1 to TRBJ2-5; TRBD2 might be the D (6 bases). This CDR3 has 14 amino acids. Trimming removed 6 bases from V and 4 bases from J, with 16 bases in between. Germline loops: CDR1 SGHRS, CDR2 YFSETQ. The DNA of the CDR3 is TGCGCCAGCAACAACGGGAGAGGGTTAGAGACCCAGTACTTC. This sequence encodes CASNNGRGLETQYF.

The V gene is TRBV19, the J gene TRBJ2-3, with a possible D match to TRBD1 (5 bases). The V and J ends lost 5 bases and 2 bases respectively, with 14 bases between them. The CDR3 is made up of 15 amino acids. Germline-derived CDR1 and CDR2 are LNHDA and SQIVND (reference sequence). The DNA of the CDR3 is TGTGCCAGTAGTCCCCGGACAAGCTACACAGATACGCAGTATTTT. Amino acids: CASSPRTSYTDTQYF.

The chain recombines TRBV9 with TRBJ2-2; D is undetermined. This CDR3 is built from 13 residues. Germline assignment: CDR1 SGDLS and CDR2 YYNGEE. Trimming took 3 bases from V and 2 from J, leaving 5 bases between them. The CDR3 reads CASSGLNTGELFF. CDR3 DNA: TGTGCCAGCAGCGGATTAAACACCGGGGAGCTGTTTTTT.

This clone has only a few counts. This chain uses TRBV7-2 with TRBJ1-5; D unclear. Trimming left V 1 base short and J 7 bases short, with 8 bases between. There are 13 residues in the CDR3. In germline, CDR1 is SGHTA, CDR2 FQGNSA. The CDR3 coding sequence is TGTGCCAGCAGCTTAGTACAGAACCAGCCCCAGCATTTT. Translating gives CASSLVQNQPQHF.

This clone was seen once. The chain combines TRBV11-2 with TRBJ1-2; TRBD1 agrees at 11 bases. The ends lost 4 bases at V and 5 bases at J; junction bases unmatched: 6. Germline CDR1 and CDR2: SGHAT and FQNNGV. CDR3 length equals 15 residues. The CDR3 DNA follows: TGTGCCAGCAGCTCCCCCGGACAGGGGGCATATGGCTACACCTTC. Translation gives CASSSPGQGAYGYTF.

V is TRBV7-8 and J is TRBJ1-2; D remains ambiguous. The CDR3 length is 13 residues. Between the trimmed V and J ends, which lost 5 bases and 4 bases, there was a span of 11 bases. From germline, CDR1 is SGHVS and CDR2 FQNEAQ. CDR3: CASSPEAAYGYTF. The CDR3 nucleotides are TGTGCCAGCAGCCCTGAGGCAGCCTATGGCTACACCTTC.

The chain joins TRBV6-5 to TRBJ2-7; D is unresolved. V lost 8 bases and J lost 5, with 13 bases in between. The length of the CDR3 is 12 residues. The germline V gene encodes CDR1 MNHEY and CDR2 SVGAGI. The CDR3 is CASYNGVHEQYF. The CDR3 bases are TGTGCCAGCTATAATGGGGTCCACGAGCAGTACTTC.

This chain joins TRBV6-6 and TRBJ2-5; D is possibly TRBD1 or TRBD2 (6 bases each). Germline values: CDR1 MNHNY, CDR2 SVGAGI (reference sequence). V was cut by 0 bases and J by 4 bases, with 15 bases left in between. The CDR3 runs to 16 residues. Here the CDR3 DNA reads TGTGCCAGCAGTTACTCGGTTTCGGGGGCGGGAGAGACCCAGTACTTC. This codes for CASSYSVSGAGETQYF.

The J gene is TRBJ2-1, the V gene TRBV11-2, with D maybe TRBD2 (5 bases). From germline, CDR1 is SGHAT and CDR2 FQNNGV. V shed 1 base and J shed 7 bases, with 14 bases lying between them. CDR3 length equals 15 residues. The chain's CDR3 is CASSLVPGYGNEQFF. The CDR3 DNA follows: TGTGCCAGCAGCTTAGTCCCGGGGTATGGGAATGAGCAGTTCTTC.

This clone occurred a few times. The chain has TRBV7-9 and TRBJ1-5; D gene unclear. The germline gives CDR1 SEHNR, CDR2 FQNEAQ (reference sequence). The V and J ends lost 2 bases and 4 bases respectively, with 9 bases between them. There are 14 residues in the CDR3. The CDR3 loop is CASSLNGVNQPQHF. DNA for the CDR3: TGTGCCAGCAGCTTAAACGGAGTAAATCAGCCCCAGCATTTT.

V and J are TRBV15 and TRBJ2-5; D possibly matches TRBD1 or TRBD2 (5 bases each). The CDR3 runs 15 residues. V was shortened by 1 base and J by 5 bases, with 14 bases between the two germline ends. Germline V gene data show CDR1 as LNHNV and CDR2 as YYDKDF (reference sequence). The CDR3 bases are TGTGCCACCAGCAGAGGGTGGGGGACGCAGGAGACCCAGTACTTC. This sequence encodes CATSRGWGTQETQYF.

This clone has more than one count but fewer than ten. V is TRBV27 and J is TRBJ2-7, with TRBD1 matching over 8 bases. The trim removed 4 bases at V and 2 bases at J, leaving 4 bases unmatched. The CDR3 covers 14 residues. Germline V gene lookup returns CDR1 MNHEY and CDR2 SMNVEV (reference sequence). As DNA, the CDR3 is TGTGCCAGCAGTTCCACAGGGGGGCCCTACGAGCAGTACTTC. It is translated as CASSSTGGPYEQYF.

CDR3 loop: CASSLGGTQAPTQYF. The CDR3 DNA is TGTGCCAGCAGCTTAGGGGGGACCCAGGCCCCAACGCAGTATTTT. The chain joins TRBV7-9 to TRBJ2-3; D may match TRBD1 or TRBD2 (5 bases each). Between the trimmed V and J ends, which lost 1 base and 9 bases, there was a span of 17 bases. Germline V CDR1 and CDR2: SEHNR, FQNEAQ (reference sequence). This CDR3 is built from 15 residues.

This rearrangement joins TRBV6-5 to TRBJ2-7, with D possibly TRBD1 on 5 matching bases. CDR3 length: 13 amino acids. CDR1 and CDR2 (germline): MNHEY, SVGAGI. V lost 6 bases and J lost 5, with 14 bases in between. CDR3 protein: CASSPPGSHEQYF. DNA of the CDR3: TGTGCCAGCAGCCCCCCAGGGTCTCACGAGCAGTACTTC.

The chain recombines TRBV27 with TRBJ1-4; a possible D gene is TRBD1 (5 bases). This CDR3 has 14 residues. The ends were cut back, 5 bases at V and 10 bases at J, with 17 bases in the middle. Germline-derived CDR1 and CDR2 are MNHEY and SMNVEV (reference sequence). The CDR3 region is CASSPRTKGAKLFF. The CDR3 DNA follows: TGTGCCAGCAGTCCTAGGACAAAAGGGGCAAAACTGTTTTTT. The complete variable domain, with remaining parts taken from reference TRBV27 and TRBJ1-4, reads EAQVTQNPRYLITVTGKKLTVTCSQNMNHEYMSWYRQDPGLGLRQIYYSMNVEVTDKGDVPEGYKVSRKEKRNFPLILESPSPNQTSLYFCASSPRTKGAKLFFGSGTQLSVL.